The entry below gives a single T cell receptor (beta chain) sequence along with its context. Its antigen is unknown. This entry is derived from a study of regulatory and conventional T cells in RAG deficiency. Study conclusions and caveats: Other subsets showed roughly 10-fold reductions, but Treg unique TCR beta sequences fell roughly 100-fold in these patients. Patient subsets had shorter CDR3s; Omenn Treg-Tconv overlap exceeded 75%. Shannon entropy fell and Simpson indices rose in RAG-deficient patients.

Libraries were prepared by immunoSEQ multiplex PCR; TCRdb keeps only in-frame clonotypes and omits some of them. The table shows 30,000 to 35,000 clones, with about 90% occurring only once. CDR3 length: 14 residues. Trimming left V 5 bases short and J 4 bases short, with 16 bases between. Looked up from germline, CDR1 is SGHNT and CDR2 is YYREEE (reference sequence). Another study also made use of these data, one on regulatory T cells. That report notes: The PCR used 52 TRBV and 13 TRBJ primers. Patient repertoires had restricted TRB V-J pairs and skewed V and J usage, most in Tregs.

The J gene is TRBJ2-7, the V gene TRBV5-4; possibly TRBD1 or TRBD2 for D (5 bases each). Sequenced sample: CD8+ T cells sorted from blood. This sequence was found in a human donor in good health. The CDR3 nucleotides are TGTGCCAGCAGTGATCACCCAGAGGGGTACGAGCAGTACTTC. It is translated as CASSDHPEGYEQYF. Complete variable domain (other parts from reference TRBV5-4 and TRBJ2-7): ETGVTQSPTHLIKTRGQQVTLRCSSQSGHNTVSWYQQALGQGPQFIFQYYREEENGRGNFPPRFSGLQFPNYSSELNVNALELDDSALYLCASSDHPEGYEQYFGPGTRLTVT.